Presented here are 29 T cell receptor beta chains from one specimen sequenced in a study of metastatic and nonmetastatic thyroid tumors. There were no patients who had received any treatment before thyroid surgery. TCRdb reprocessed the PCR reads via MiXCR. The table has tens of thousands of clones, about 13% seen once. The sequenced sample was blood. These receptors all come from a female donor with papillary thyroid cancer or a benign thyroid nodule (not recorded which). Some clones in this sample may be carry-over from other donors' samples.

This clone was recorded at least ten times. The genes are TRBV4-1 and TRBJ2-7; tentative D call: TRBD2 (5 bases). Germline CDR1 reads MGHRA; CDR2 reads YSYEKL. The CDR3 sequence is 16 residues long. V shed 5 bases and J shed 2 bases, with 19 bases lying between them. The CDR3 here is CASSYIPGSPPYEQYF. In DNA form, the CDR3 reads TGCGCCAGCAGCTACATTCCGGGGTCCCCTCCCTACGAGCAGTACTTC.

This clone was detected only once. A much bigger clone sits one base away, suggesting this may be a read error. The CDR3 does not close with the conserved phenylalanine or tryptophan, likely indicating a read error. CDR3 nucleotide sequence: TGTGCCAGCAGCCCGGCGGTATCCTACAAGCAGTACCTC. Protein: CASSPAVSYKQYL. V usage is TRBV6-1 and J usage is TRBJ2-7; D is uncertain. Germline CDR1 MNHNS, CDR2 SASEGT. CDR3 length: 13 residues.

Ten or more counts support this clone. The CDR3 here is CASSLYRGTNEQFF. The CDR3 DNA reads as TGTGCCAGCAGCTTATATCGGGGGACGAATGAGCAGTTCTTC. The chain couples TRBV7-9 to TRBJ2-1; D perhaps matches TRBD2 (6 bases). Germline CDR1 is SEHNR and CDR2 is FQNEAQ (reference sequence). V lost 2 bases to trimming and J lost 7 bases, with 12 bases between them. The CDR3 is 14 residues long.

This clone was found many times. The J gene is TRBJ1-5, the V gene TRBV9; maybe TRBD1 (6 bases). Trimming left V 0 bases short and J 0 bases short, with 16 bases between. This CDR3 region has 18 residues. Per germline, CDR1 SGDLS and CDR2 YYNGEE. The CDR3 region has the DNA TGTGCCAGCAGCGTAGGGAGAACAGGGACGACTAGCAATCAGCCCCAGCATTTT. Amino acid sequence: CASSVGRTGTTSNQPQHF.

Concerning this clone: Compared with germline, one end of the junction differs, possibly owing to a read error. V usage is TRBV28 and J usage is TRBJ1-5, with 8 positions matching TRBD1. The CDR3 spans 17 residues. CDR1 and CDR2 from the germline V gene are MDHEN and SYDVKM. CDR3 amino acids: CASRPKWTGRPQEPQNF. The CDR3 DNA sequence: TGTGCCAGCAGGCCTAAATGGACAGGGAGACCTCAAGAGCCCCAGAATTTT.

CDR3 loop: CASSEQWEKNGYTF. The CDR3 coding sequence is TGTGCCAGCAGTGAGCAGTGGGAAAAAAATGGCTACACCTTC. V usage is TRBV6-1 and J usage is TRBJ1-2; D call uncertain. This CDR3 comprises 14 residues. Trimming took off 3 bases at V and 6 bases at J, with 14 bases between the two ends. Germline CDR1 is MNHNS and CDR2 is SASEGT.

This clone was found many times. The chain joins TRBV2 to TRBJ2-1, with D perhaps matching TRBD1 (5 bases). Trimming took off 6 bases at V and 6 bases at J, with 12 bases between the two ends. Per germline, CDR1 SNHLY and CDR2 FYNNEI. This CDR3 is 13 amino acids long. CDR3 sequence reads: CASSRAPSNEQFF. The CDR3 DNA reads as TGTGCCAGCAGCAGGGCCCCCAGCAATGAGCAGTTCTTC.

This clone was seen ten or more times. The rearrangement uses TRBV20-1 and TRBJ2-5; 11 positions agree with TRBD1. The CDR3 loop spans 15 amino acids. J lost 3 bases, V lost 5 bases, and 8 bases had no gene match. Per germline, CDR1 DFQATT and CDR2 SNEGSKA (reference sequence). The CDR3, as DNA: TGCAGTGCTCAAAAGGGACAGGGGGTCGAAGAGACCCAGTACTTC. This codes for CSAQKGQGVEETQYF.

The CDR3 spells CSARPSGRETYNEQFF. The DNA of the CDR3 is TGCAGTGCTAGACCCAGCGGCCGGGAGACCTACAATGAGCAGTTCTTC. The chain links TRBV20-1 to TRBJ2-1; TRBD2 is a possible D gene (6 bases). The CDR3 totals 16 residues. The V end was cut by 2 bases, the J end by 2 bases, with 16 bases between. CDR1 and CDR2 (germline): DFQATT, SNEGSKA (reference sequence).

This clone was seen many times. This sequence joins TRBV7-2 and TRBJ1-4; D is unresolved. CDR1 and CDR2 (germline): SGHTA, FQGNSA. The germline V and J ends were trimmed by 5 bases and 3 bases, with 13 bases remaining between them. This CDR3 is built from 15 residues. The CDR3 reads CASSPRPSPNEKLFF. CDR3 sequence (DNA): TGTGCCAGCAGCCCCCGTCCGAGTCCTAATGAAAAACTGTTTTTT.

The table lists this clone with many counts. The V gene is TRBV9, the J gene TRBJ2-3; 9 nucleotides agree with TRBD2. From germline, CDR1 is SGDLS and CDR2 YYNGEE. The CDR3 covers 16 residues. Trimming at V came to 3 bases and at J to 0 bases, leaving 5 bases not matched to a gene. The CDR3 region is CASSAGLATSTDTQYF. The CDR3 DNA reads TGTGCCAGCAGCGCCGGACTAGCGACTAGCACAGATACGCAGTATTTT.

The chain combines TRBV6-2 or TRBV6-3 with TRBJ2-7, with D possibly TRBD2 on 5 matching bases. Trimming removed 7 bases at V and 5 bases at J, with 21 bases between. This CDR3 comprises 15 residues. Per the germline V gene, CDR1 is MNHEY and CDR2 is SVGEGT. The CDR3 DNA sequence: TGTGCCAGCATTCATTTCAGGACGAGGGCCAACGAGCAGTACTTC. Translated: CASIHFRTRANEQYF.

This clone was counted many times. A read error may explain this, as a much larger clone is one base away. CDR3 region: CATRPYRLGNQPQHF. The CDR3 region has the DNA TGTGCCACCAGGCCCTACAGGTTGGGCAATCAGCCCCAGCATTTT. This sequence joins TRBV15 and TRBJ1-5; D may be TRBD1 (5 bases). V was pared by 6 bases and J by 2 bases, with 14 bases between. CDR3 length: 15 residues. The germline CDR1 and CDR2 sequences are LNHNV and YYDKDF (reference sequence).

Many counts were recorded for this clone. The V call is TRBV5-1, the J call TRBJ1-1; D possibly corresponds to TRBD1 (6 bases). Germline lookup yields CDR1 SGHRS and CDR2 YFSETQ. The CDR3 length is 14 residues. Trimming shortened V by 0 bases and J by 2 bases, and 8 bases separated the two germline ends. The CDR3, as DNA: TGCGCCAGCAGCTTGGAACAGGGCAACACTGAAGCTTTCTTT. Residues: CASSLEQGNTEAFF.

This clone was seen ten or more times. J is TRBJ1-2 and V is TRBV4-1, with a possible D match to TRBD1 (6 bases). The length of the CDR3 is 19 residues. Germline assignment: CDR1 MGHRA and CDR2 YSYEKL. Trimming shortened V by 0 bases and J by 0 bases, and 20 bases separated the two germline ends. CDR3 region: CASSQDTSLGTHTNYGYTF. Written as DNA, the CDR3 is TGCGCCAGCAGCCAAGATACCTCACTCGGGACACATACTAACTATGGCTACACCTTC.

This clone was detected ten times or more. J is TRBJ1-2 and V is TRBV28; D unclear. CDR3 length equals 11 residues. V was shortened by 6 bases and J by 0 bases, with 2 bases between the two germline ends. CDR1 and CDR2 from the germline V gene are MDHEN and SYDVKM. The CDR3 sequence is CASRANYGYTF. CDR3 coding DNA: TGTGCCAGCAGAGCTAACTATGGCTACACCTTC.

This clone occurred many times. The V gene is TRBV12-3 or TRBV12-4, the J gene TRBJ1-3; TRBD1 is a possible D gene (6 bases). Trimming took off 3 bases at V and 2 bases at J, with 14 bases between the two ends. The CDR3 covers 16 residues. The CDR3 loop reads CASSFFRQEPGNTIYF. CDR3 bases: TGTGCCAGCAGTTTTTTCCGACAGGAGCCTGGAAACACCATATATTTT.

As concerns this clone: A much more abundant neighbour one base away suggests this may be a read error. This CDR3 reads CASSFLSSRANEQFF. CDR3 DNA sequence: TGTGCCAGCAGTTTCCTGTCCTCTCGGGCTAATGAGCAGTTCTTC. The rearrangement links TRBV12-3 or TRBV12-4 to TRBJ2-1; D call uncertain. This CDR3 contains 15 residues. Trimming took 3 bases from V and 7 from J, leaving 16 bases between them.

This clone showed up many times. This CDR3 is CASSSKYGYTF. CDR3 DNA sequence: TGTGCCAGCAGTTCAAAATATGGCTACACCTTC. The chain couples TRBV28 to TRBJ1-2; D call uncertain. This CDR3 spans 11 amino acids. V lost 4 bases, J lost 5 bases, and 5 bases lay in between. Germline CDR1 and CDR2: MDHEN and SYDVKM.

The V gene is TRBV19, the J gene TRBJ2-3; 7 nucleotides match TRBD1. Losses at the gene ends were 4 bases for V and 3 bases for J; bases not matched to a gene: 10. In germline, CDR1 is LNHDA, CDR2 SQIVND (reference sequence). CDR3 length equals 16 residues. CDR3 residues: CASSRVGQGVTDTQYF. As DNA, the CDR3 is TGTGCCAGTAGTAGGGTGGGTCAGGGGGTAACAGATACGCAGTATTTT.

This clone was seen repeatedly, ten times or more. The V gene is TRBV5-4, the J gene TRBJ1-2; D is unresolved. With 0 bases removed from V and 7 bases from J, the gap between germline ends came to 10 bases. This CDR3 spans 13 amino acids. CDR1 and CDR2 (germline): SGHNT, YYREEE (reference sequence). The CDR3 bases are TGTGCCAGCAGCTTGGAAGATCGCGGTGGCTACACCTTC. It specifies CASSLEDRGGYTF.

In this sample, this clone turned up many times. The rearrangement joins TRBV7-8 to TRBJ1-5; D gene uncertain. Germline V gives CDR1 SGHVS, CDR2 FQNEAQ. V was cut by 5 bases and J by 5 bases, with 16 bases left in between. The CDR3 sequence is 15 residues long. CDR3 amino acids: CASSPQEGRDQPQHF. In DNA, the CDR3 is TGTGCCAGCAGCCCCCAAGAGGGCAGAGATCAGCCCCAGCATTTT.

Only a few counts were recorded for this clone. The rearrangement uses TRBV18 and TRBJ2-5, with a tentative D call TRBD1 (6 bases). The germline V and J ends were trimmed by 4 bases and 1 base, with 19 bases remaining between them. Germline CDR1 KGHSH, CDR2 LQKENI. The length of the CDR3 is 17 residues. CDR3 bases: TGTGCCAGCTCACGCGGAGGCAGGGGAGTTCTCCAAGAGACCCAGTACTTC. Its protein product is CASSRGGRGVLQETQYF.

A few counts support this clone. The V and J genes are TRBV4-1 and TRBJ1-2; D might be TRBD1 (6 bases). The CDR3 runs 18 residues. The V gene's germline CDR1 is MGHRA and CDR2 YSYEKL. Deletions cut 0 bases from V and 5 bases from J, with 22 bases between. CDR3 loop: CASSQDKVESGHGYGYTF. The CDR3 coding sequence is TGCGCCAGCAGCCAAGATAAAGTAGAGTCGGGACACGGATATGGCTACACCTTC.

This clone showed up many times. The chain links TRBV5-1 to TRBJ2-2, with TRBD2 matching over 9 bases. Germline V lookup: CDR1 SGHRS, CDR2 YFSETQ. The length of the CDR3 is 17 residues. V lost 2 bases to trimming and J lost 6 bases; unmatched junction nucleotides: 11. The chain's CDR3 is CASSFLVGLAGSGELFF. The CDR3 bases are TGCGCCAGCAGCTTTCTTGTCGGGCTAGCGGGATCCGGGGAGCTGTTTTTT.

This clone has more than one count but fewer than ten. The V and J genes are TRBV7-6 and TRBJ2-3; D is uncertain. Per germline, CDR1 SGHVS and CDR2 FNYEAQ. The CDR3 length is 14 residues. The V and J ends lost 3 bases and 4 bases respectively, with 11 bases between them. The CDR3 DNA reads TGTGCCAGCAGCTTGGGTAGGATCTCAGATACGCAGTATTTT. Amino acids: CASSLGRISDTQYF. Variable domain in full (rest from reference TRBV7-6 and TRBJ2-3): GAGVSQSPRYKVTKRGQDVALRCDPISGHVSLYWYRQALGQGPEFLTYFNYEAQQDKSGLPNDRFSAERPEGSISTLTIQRTEQRDSAMYRCASSLGRISDTQYFGPGTRLTVL.

This clone was seen ten or more times. Additional DNA sequences in this sample encode the identical CDR3. V and J are TRBV9 and TRBJ2-1; 8 nucleotides align to TRBD2. The junction had 8 bases not matched to a gene; V was cut back by 7 bases and J by 8 bases. Germline lookup yields CDR1 SGDLS and CDR2 YYNGEE. The CDR3 has 13 amino acids. This CDR3 reads CASGREGPYEQFF. The CDR3 nucleotides read TGTGCCAGCGGACGGGAGGGCCCCTATGAGCAGTTCTTC. Supplemented by reference TRBV9 and TRBJ2-1, the full variable domain reads DSGVTQTPKHLITATGQRVTLRCSPRSGDLSVYWYQQSLDQGLQFLIQYYNGEERAKGNILERFSAQQFPDLHSELNLSSLELGDSALYFCASGREGPYEQFFGPGTRLTVL.

The sample holds many counts of this clone. The CDR3 bases are TGCAGCGTCTGGACAGGGAACTATGGCTACACCTTC. Translation gives CSVWTGNYGYTF. This chain links TRBV29-1 with TRBJ1-2, with 8 positions matching TRBD1. Trimming removed 6 bases from V and 2 bases from J; junction bases left unmatched: 2. The CDR3 has 12 residues. From germline, CDR1 is SQVTM and CDR2 ANQGSEA.

This clone was detected many times. CDR3 region: CASSFTFSGAKDGYTF. CDR3 nucleotides: TGTGCCAGCAGTTTTACTTTTTCAGGGGCGAAGGATGGCTACACCTTC. The V call is TRBV27, the J call TRBJ1-2, with D possibly being TRBD1 (6 bases). Germline lookup yields CDR1 MNHEY and CDR2 SMNVEV (reference sequence). The CDR3 length is 16 residues. With 3 bases removed from V and 6 bases from J, the gap between germline ends came to 20 bases.